Shown below are 29 T cell receptor beta chains from a single sample sequenced in a study of metastatic and nonmetastatic thyroid tumors. TCRdb called clones again from the PCR reads with MiXCR. The table records about 15,000 clones, around 23% of them present only once. Thyroid surgery took place with no prior treatment in any patient. The sample taken for sequencing was adjacent normal tissue. Receptors originate from a female donor with papillary thyroid cancer or a benign thyroid nodule (not recorded which). Some clones in this sample may be carry-over from other donors' samples.

The rearrangement joins TRBV5-1 to TRBJ1-1; TRBD1 matches 7 bases. This CDR3 contains 15 residues. Germline-derived CDR1 and CDR2 are SGHRS and YFSETQ. V lost 5 bases, J lost 0 bases, and 7 bases stayed unmatched. CDR3: CASSQPDRMNTEAFF. The CDR3 region has the DNA TGCGCCAGCAGTCAGCCGGACAGGATGAACACTGAAGCTTTCTTT.

Regarding this clone: No conserved phenylalanine or tryptophan is present at the end of the CDR3, so a read error is the likely explanation. V and J are TRBV11-1 and TRBJ1-2; the match to TRBD1 covers 11 bases. Germline assignment: CDR1 SGHAT and CDR2 FQDESV (reference sequence). With 3 bases clipped from V and 0 bases from J, the junction kept 6 bases outside the gene matches. The length of the CDR3 is 17 residues. DNA of the CDR3: TGTGCCAGCAGCTTCGGGACAGGGGGAGGAGCTAACTATGGCTACACCTTA. It translates to CASSFGTGGGANYGYTL.

This clone ranks as medium-sized. The chain uses TRBV10-3 and TRBJ1-6; possibly TRBD1 for D (6 bases). This CDR3 is built from 14 residues. Trimming took off 7 bases at V and 8 bases at J, with 15 bases between the two ends. The germline V gene has CDR1 ENHRY and CDR2 SYGVKD. The CDR3 nucleotides are TGTGCCATCACGGGGGGCGCCGTTGATTCACCCCTCCACTTT. Translated, it gives CAITGGAVDSPLHF.

This clone is medium-sized in the sample. The chain combines TRBV12-3 or TRBV12-4 with TRBJ2-7; 9 bases agree with TRBD1. Losses at the gene ends were 3 bases for V and 4 bases for J; bases not matched to a gene: 7. This CDR3 is built from 15 residues. The CDR3 spells CASSLGTGSTYEQYF. The DNA for the CDR3 is TGTGCCAGCAGTTTGGGGACAGGGTCTACTTACGAGCAGTACTTC.

The chain has TRBV5-5 and TRBJ1-4; D is ambiguous. The CDR3 is made up of 18 amino acids. V lost 3 bases and J lost 8, with 26 bases in between. Germline CDR1 reads SGHKS; CDR2 reads YYEKEE (reference sequence). CDR3 protein: CASSSPLEGKAIEEKLFF. The CDR3 coding sequence is TGTGCCAGCAGCTCCCCCCTAGAAGGGAAGGCGATCGAAGAAAAACTGTTTTTT.

The chain employs TRBV30 and TRBJ2-5; 7 nucleotides line up with TRBD1. CDR3 size: 11 residues. J gave up 5 bases and V 8 bases, and 5 bases lay outside the gene matches. Germline CDR1 GTSNPN, CDR2 SVGIG (reference sequence). DNA for the CDR3: TGTGCCGGGGACAGCGGCGAGACCCAGTACTTC. Translated, it gives CAGDSGETQYF.

This clone was picked up a small number of times. This chain joins TRBV5-1 and TRBJ2-2; a weak D match, TRBD1 (6 bases). Germline loops: CDR1 SGHRS, CDR2 YFSETQ. V lost 7 bases, J lost 6 bases, and 13 bases lay in between. This CDR3 has 13 residues. In DNA form, the CDR3 reads TGCGCCAGCGAGTTCGAGGGGGCCGGGGAGCTGTTTTTT. Translating gives CASEFEGAGELFF.

This rearrangement joins TRBV28 to TRBJ2-7; perhaps TRBD1 as D (7 bases). The CDR3 loop spans 14 amino acids. The ends were cut back, 3 bases at V and 5 bases at J, with 14 bases in the middle. Germline V CDR1 and CDR2: MDHEN, SYDVKM. The CDR3 DNA reads TGTGCCAGCAGTTTGGAGGGACAGAACGACGAGCAGTACTTC. Residues: CASSLEGQNDEQYF. The complete variable domain, with remaining parts taken from reference TRBV28 and TRBJ2-7, reads DVKVTQSSRYLVKRTGEKVFLECVQDMDHENMFWYRQDPGLGLRLIYFSYDVKMKEKGDIPEGYSVSREKKERFSLILESASTNQTSMYLCASSLEGQNDEQYFGPGTRLTVT.

This clone showed up many times. The chain links TRBV7-9 to TRBJ2-2; D gene ambiguous. Looked up from germline, CDR1 is SEHNR and CDR2 is FQNEAQ (reference sequence). Deletions cut 2 bases from V and 5 bases from J, with 3 bases between. The CDR3 contains 12 residues. The CDR3 coding sequence is TGTGCCAGCAGCTTAAAAACCGGGGAGCTGTTTTTT. It encodes CASSLKTGELFF.

This clone was recorded a few times. Because the CDR3 is missing its conserved closing phenylalanine or tryptophan, this is likely a read error. The CDR3 here is CASSGPGLAGTTDTQYL. In DNA form, the CDR3 reads TGTGCCAGCAGCGGACCGGGACTAGCGGGAACCACAGATACGCAGTATCTT. J is TRBJ2-3 and V is TRBV28; 13 bases match TRBD2. CDR3 size: 17 residues. V gave up 6 bases and J gave up 2 bases; unmatched junction bases: 8. CDR1 is MDHEN and CDR2 is SYDVKM in the germline V gene.

The V gene is TRBV6-1, the J gene TRBJ1-5; D remains unclear. Germline assignment: CDR1 MNHNS and CDR2 SASEGT. The CDR3 extends over 13 amino acids. V was clipped by 5 bases and J by 4 bases, with 9 bases between them. The CDR3 bases are TGTGCCAGCAGTCCCCAGGAAAATCAGCCCCAGCATTTT. This encodes CASSPQENQPQHF.

This rearrangement joins TRBV20-1 to TRBJ2-3; D could derive from TRBD1 or TRBD2 (5 bases each). This CDR3 comprises 12 residues. The V end was cut by 6 bases, the J end by 9 bases, with 16 bases between. Germline assignment: CDR1 DFQATT and CDR2 SNEGSKA (reference sequence). This chain's CDR3 is CSATGQPPTQYF. For the CDR3, the DNA is TGCAGTGCAACGGGGCAGCCCCCAACGCAGTATTTT.

This clone was seen a few times. The chain links TRBV28 to TRBJ1-4; D is uncertain. V lost 2 bases and J 5 bases, leaving 9 bases between the germline ends. Germline CDR1 reads MDHEN; CDR2 reads SYDVKM. The CDR3 has 14 amino acids. Here the CDR3 reads CASSLEFENEKLFF. The CDR3 coding sequence is TGTGCCAGCAGTTTAGAATTCGAAAATGAAAAACTGTTTTTT.

This clone came up a few times. A read error may produce the germline difference seen at one junction end. The chain couples TRBV6-1 to TRBJ1-1, with D maybe TRBD1 (6 bases). This CDR3 comprises 13 residues. Germline lookup yields CDR1 MNHNS and CDR2 SASEGT. CDR3 DNA sequence: TGTGCCAGCAGTTTTGGGACAAGCTCTGAGGCTTTCTTT. This codes for CASSFGTSSEAFF.

The chain joins TRBV6-2 or TRBV6-3 to TRBJ2-7; no clear D. The CDR3 runs to 14 residues. Germline values: CDR1 MNHEY, CDR2 SVGEGT. Trimming pared 8 bases from V and 0 bases from J, leaving 14 bases between. In nucleotides, the CDR3 is TGTGCCAGCTCTTTTCGGGTGAGCTCCTACGAGCAGTACTTC. This translates into CASSFRVSSYEQYF.

The table lists this clone with a few counts. The chain is built from TRBV9 and TRBJ1-3, with a tentative D call TRBD1 (5 bases). V was trimmed by 5 bases and J by 2 bases, leaving 5 bases between them. From germline, CDR1 is SGDLS and CDR2 YYNGEE. The CDR3 runs to 12 residues. The CDR3 loop reads CASRGAGNTIYF. The CDR3 nucleotides read TGTGCCAGCAGAGGGGCTGGAAACACCATATATTTT.

This clone came up many times. This sequence joins TRBV28 and TRBJ2-3, with D hard to call. Germline CDR1 MDHEN, CDR2 SYDVKM. The CDR3 has 13 amino acids. Trimming pared 2 bases from V and 6 bases from J, leaving 9 bases between. CDR3 region: CASSLPSRDTQYF. CDR3 coding DNA: TGTGCCAGCAGTTTACCTAGTAGGGATACGCAGTATTTT.

This clone was recorded a few times. The chain carries TRBV28 and TRBJ2-3, with D perhaps matching TRBD1 or TRBD2 (5 bases each). CDR3 length: 15 residues. The germline CDR1 and CDR2 sequences are MDHEN and SYDVKM. V was shortened by 6 bases and J by 6 bases, with 19 bases between the two germline ends. CDR3 sequence (DNA): TGTGCCAGCAGAGCTGGGACGTGGCAGAGCGATACGCAGTATTTT. Amino acid sequence: CASRAGTWQSDTQYF.

The J gene is TRBJ2-1, the V gene TRBV6-5; TRBD2 aligns across 12 bases. The CDR3 spans 17 residues. V shed 9 bases and J 0 bases; nucleotides not matched to a gene: 9. Germline loops: CDR1 MNHEY, CDR2 SVGAGI. CDR3: CASTGTSGWSSYNEQFF. The CDR3 region has the DNA TGTGCCAGTACCGGGACTAGCGGGTGGAGCTCCTACAATGAGCAGTTCTTC.

This clone has more than one count but fewer than ten. The chain couples TRBV28 to TRBJ1-1; 10 bases agree with TRBD1. The CDR3 extends over 16 amino acids. Per germline, CDR1 MDHEN and CDR2 SYDVKM. The junction had 10 bases not matched to a gene; V was cut back by 5 bases and J by 4 bases. The CDR3 DNA sequence: TGTGCCAGCAGTCCCGGGACAGGGGCCCTTGGCACTGAAGCTTTCTTT. Residues: CASSPGTGALGTEAFF.

This chain connects TRBV12-3 or TRBV12-4 to TRBJ2-5; 7 bases align to TRBD1. The CDR3 consists of 15 residues. V was pared by 6 bases and J by 3 bases, with 10 bases of the junction left unmatched. This CDR3 reads CASSLGQGVEETQYF. CDR3 bases: TGTGCCAGCAGCCTGGGGCAGGGGGTAGAAGAGACCCAGTACTTC.

This clone was seen repeatedly, ten times or more. This rearrangement joins TRBV5-6 to TRBJ1-1; D unclear. Germline assignment: CDR1 SGHDT and CDR2 YYEEEE. V lost 3 bases and J 0 bases, leaving 6 bases between the germline ends. The CDR3 totals 13 residues. CDR3 in DNA: TGTGCCAGCAGCTGGTCCATGAACACTGAAGCTTTCTTT. Amino acids: CASSWSMNTEAFF.

This sequence joins TRBV19 and TRBJ1-1; D unclear. The germline gives CDR1 LNHDA, CDR2 SQIVND (reference sequence). Trimming removed 2 bases from V and 1 base from J, with 5 bases in between. The CDR3 runs 13 residues. CDR3 protein: CASSIQRNTEAFF. The CDR3 DNA is TGTGCCAGTAGTATACAGCGGAACACTGAAGCTTTCTTT.

In regard to this clone: The junction does not match germline at one end; this may be a read error. The gene calls are TRBV11-1 and TRBJ1-3, with 10 nucleotides matching TRBD1. This CDR3 has 18 amino acids. Germline V gives CDR1 SGHAT, CDR2 FQDESV (reference sequence). CDR3 region: CAISLEPGQGSSGNTIYF. CDR3 sequence (DNA): TGTGCCATCAGCTTGGAACCGGGACAGGGGAGCTCTGGAAACACCATATATTTT.

This clone was detected a few times. The chain has TRBV28 and TRBJ2-1, with D perhaps matching TRBD2 (6 bases). Germline V gene data show CDR1 as MDHEN and CDR2 as SYDVKM. The CDR3 totals 11 residues. The CDR3 loop reads CGAEGRHEQFF. For the CDR3, the DNA is TGTGGGGCGGAGGGGAGACATGAGCAGTTCTTC. The entire variable domain, with the rest obtained from reference TRBV28 and TRBJ2-1, is as follows: DVKVTQSSRYLVKRTGEKVFLECVQDMDHENMFWYRQDPGLGLRLIYFSYDVKMKEKGDIPEGYSVSREKKERFSLILESASTNQTSMYLCGAEGRHEQFFGPGTRLTVL.

A few counts support this clone. This chain uses TRBV7-8 with TRBJ1-1; 7 bases match TRBD1. Germline values: CDR1 SGHVS, CDR2 FQNEAQ. V shed 10 bases and J 11 bases; nucleotides not matched to a gene: 16. CDR3 size: 13 residues. In DNA form, the CDR3 reads TGTGCCACCAACGGACAGGCGGATCTTGAGGCTTTCTTT. Encoded protein: CATNGQADLEAFF.

Only a few counts were recorded for this clone. J is TRBJ1-1 and V is TRBV28, with TRBD1 matching over 10 bases. The CDR3 sequence is 17 residues long. V was pared by 5 bases and J by 7 bases, with 16 bases of the junction left unmatched. Germline V gene lookup returns CDR1 MDHEN and CDR2 SYDVKM. The CDR3 coding sequence is TGTGCCAGCAGTGAACTCGGGACAGGGGTGGTGAATAATGAAGCTTTCTTT. Translated, it gives CASSELGTGVVNNEAFF.

This clone has only a few counts. This chain links TRBV6-2 or TRBV6-3 with TRBJ2-7; perhaps TRBD1 as D (5 bases). The CDR3 totals 14 residues. CDR1 and CDR2 (germline): MNHEY, SVGEGT. V dropped 3 bases and J dropped 3 bases, with 12 bases sitting between them. This CDR3 reads CASSYGVGVYEQYF. CDR3 coding DNA: TGTGCCAGCAGTTATGGGGTAGGGGTCTACGAGCAGTACTTC.

This clone was seen only a few times. V and J are TRBV2 and TRBJ2-7; either TRBD1 or TRBD2 may fit D (7 bases each). The CDR3 is made up of 13 amino acids. Trimming took 7 bases from V and 3 from J, leaving 13 bases between them. Germline lookup yields CDR1 SNHLY and CDR2 FYNNEI. The CDR3 loop is CASTGGGSYEQYF. CDR3 nucleotide sequence: TGTGCCAGCACAGGGGGGGGGAGCTACGAGCAGTACTTC.